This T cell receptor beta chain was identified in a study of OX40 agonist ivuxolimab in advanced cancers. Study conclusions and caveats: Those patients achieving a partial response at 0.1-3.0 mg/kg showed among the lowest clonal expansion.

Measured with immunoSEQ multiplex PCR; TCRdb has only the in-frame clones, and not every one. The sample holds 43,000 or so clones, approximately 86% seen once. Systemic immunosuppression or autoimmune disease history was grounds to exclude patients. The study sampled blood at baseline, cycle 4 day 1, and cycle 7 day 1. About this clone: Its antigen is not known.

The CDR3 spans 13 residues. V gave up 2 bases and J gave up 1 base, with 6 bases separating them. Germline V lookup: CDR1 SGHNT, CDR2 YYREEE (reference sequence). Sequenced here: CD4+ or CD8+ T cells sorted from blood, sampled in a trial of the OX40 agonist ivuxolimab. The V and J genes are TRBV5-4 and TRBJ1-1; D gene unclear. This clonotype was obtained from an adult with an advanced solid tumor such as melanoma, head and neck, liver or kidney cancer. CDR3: CASSFGTNTEAFF. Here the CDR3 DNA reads TGTGCCAGCAGCTTTGGAACGAACACTGAAGCTTTCTTT.